The source of this T cell receptor (beta chain) is a study of T cells after yellow fever vaccination. Making TCR cDNA involved 5'RACE template switching, which added UMIs and a universal primer site. Using its own MiXCR run on the 5' RACE reads, TCRdb lists one record per CDR3 protein. The table records over 250,000 distinct CDR3 sequences, about 4% of them present only once. This clonotype was found many times. V was clipped by 5 bases and J by 4 bases; unmatched bases: 7. Germline CDR1 and CDR2: DFQATT and SNEGSKA (reference sequence). The CDR3 contains 13 residues. The chain uses TRBV20-1 and TRBJ1-2; TRBD1 matches 7 bases. Sequences were derived from PBMCs, sampled 5 days after the yellow fever booster vaccination. The source of this sequence is a young man who received the YFV17D yellow fever vaccine. The CDR3 nucleotides are TGCAGTGCTCGACGCGACAGGGTCTATGGCTACACCTTC. Translation: CSARRDRVYGYTF.